This paragraph reports one TCR beta chain. The sample belongs to a study of blood T cell repertoires in COVID-19. Authors' processing steps: Cell counts per sample came from amplifying reference gene primers. TCRdb's copy holds only in-frame clones and misses some; the assay was immunoSEQ multiplex PCR. V, J and clone size derive from that table, while D and trimming were established from the DNA sequence. The data contain about 260,000 clones, 86% of them singletons. Participants' own reports of clinical history determined their cohort assignment. Cohort 3 donors were reported recovered after two negative PCRs, clearance, or symptom resolution. This CDR3 comprises 15 residues. CDR1 is MNHNS and CDR2 is SASEGT in the germline V gene. With V trimmed by 3 bases and J by 6 bases, 7 bases remained unmatched.

Sequenced material: PBMCs or T cells enriched from blood (not recorded which). V and J are TRBV6-1 and TRBJ2-3; 9 bases map to TRBD1. The clonotype originates from a woman between 50 and 59 years old who had recovered from COVID-19. Here the CDR3 reads CASSEQQGASDTQYF. The DNA of the CDR3 is TGTGCCAGCAGTGAGCAACAGGGGGCAAGTGATACGCAGTATTTT.